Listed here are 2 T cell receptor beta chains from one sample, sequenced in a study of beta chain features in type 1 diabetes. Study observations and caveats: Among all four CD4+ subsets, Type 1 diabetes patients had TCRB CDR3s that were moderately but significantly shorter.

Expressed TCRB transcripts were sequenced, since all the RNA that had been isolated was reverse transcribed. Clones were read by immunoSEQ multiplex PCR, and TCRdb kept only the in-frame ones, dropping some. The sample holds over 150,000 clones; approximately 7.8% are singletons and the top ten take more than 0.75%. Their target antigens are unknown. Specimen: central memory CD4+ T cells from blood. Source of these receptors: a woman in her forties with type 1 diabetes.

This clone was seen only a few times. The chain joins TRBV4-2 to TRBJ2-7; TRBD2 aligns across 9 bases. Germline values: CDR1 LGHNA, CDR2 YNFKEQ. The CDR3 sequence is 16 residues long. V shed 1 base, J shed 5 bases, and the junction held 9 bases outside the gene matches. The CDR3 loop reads CASSQGPAGGGDEQYF. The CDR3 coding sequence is TGTGCCAGCAGCCAAGGGCCAGCGGGAGGCGGCGACGAGCAGTACTTC.

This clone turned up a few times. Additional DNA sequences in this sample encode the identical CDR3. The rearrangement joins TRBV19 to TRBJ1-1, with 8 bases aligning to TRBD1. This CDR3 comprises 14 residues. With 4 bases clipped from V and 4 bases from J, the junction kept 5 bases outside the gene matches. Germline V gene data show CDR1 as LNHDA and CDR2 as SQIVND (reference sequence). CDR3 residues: CASSTGQGGTEAFF. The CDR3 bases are TGTGCCAGTAGTACAGGACAGGGAGGCACTGAAGCTTTCTTT.